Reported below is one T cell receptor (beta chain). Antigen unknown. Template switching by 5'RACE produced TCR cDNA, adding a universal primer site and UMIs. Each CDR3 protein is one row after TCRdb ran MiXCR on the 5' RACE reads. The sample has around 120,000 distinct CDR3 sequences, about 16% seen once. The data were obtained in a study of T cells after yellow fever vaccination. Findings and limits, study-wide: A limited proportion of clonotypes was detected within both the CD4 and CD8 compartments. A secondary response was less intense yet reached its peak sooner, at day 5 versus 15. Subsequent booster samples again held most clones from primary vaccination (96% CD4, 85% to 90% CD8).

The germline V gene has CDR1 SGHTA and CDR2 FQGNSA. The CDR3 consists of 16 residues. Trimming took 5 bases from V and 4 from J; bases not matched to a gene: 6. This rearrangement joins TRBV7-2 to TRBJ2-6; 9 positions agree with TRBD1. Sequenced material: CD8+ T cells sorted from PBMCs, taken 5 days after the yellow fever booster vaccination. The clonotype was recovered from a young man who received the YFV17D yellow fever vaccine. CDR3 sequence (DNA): TGTGCCAGCAGCCCACAGGGGGCGCGGGGGGCCAACGTCCTGACTTTC. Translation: CASSPQGARGANVLTF.